This T cell receptor (beta chain) emerged from a study of T cell responses to AZD1222 COVID-19 vaccine. Assay: immunoSEQ multiplex PCR; the TCRdb copy retains only in-frame clones and omits some. This sample has about 140,000 clones, with more than 70% found just once. The junction had 7 bases not matched to a gene; V was cut back by 4 bases and J by 6 bases. In germline, CDR1 is LGHNA, CDR2 YNFKEQ. The CDR3 spans 14 residues. The chain is built from TRBV4-2 and TRBJ2-7, with 9 positions matching TRBD1. This TCR was sampled from an adult in good health. The source was peripheral blood, collected on day 0 of AZD1222 vaccination. CDR3 protein: CASSPQGAAGEQYF. The CDR3 DNA follows: TGTGCCAGCAGCCCACAGGGGGCAGCTGGCGAGCAGTACTTC.